This TCR beta chain was recorded in a study of blood T cell repertoires in COVID-19. The CDR3 runs to 15 residues. The trim removed 1 base at V and 5 bases at J, leaving 9 bases unmatched. The germline CDR1 and CDR2 sequences are SGHRS and YFSETQ. The repertoire was sequenced with immunoSEQ multiplex PCR; TCRdb's copy has only in-frame clones and lacks some. The sample shows roughly 160,000 clones, approximately 91% of them seen only once. The sample taken for sequencing was peripheral blood. This receptor was taken from a man between 18 and 35 years old with COVID-19, enrolled during active disease. This chain connects TRBV5-1 to TRBJ2-7, with TRBD2 matching over 7 bases. CDR3: CASSLSGTNFNEQYF. CDR3 in DNA: TGCGCCAGCAGCTTGAGTGGGACTAACTTTAACGAGCAGTACTTC. Full variable domain (rest looked up from reference TRBV5-1 and TRBJ2-7): KAGVTQTPRYLIKTRGQQVTLSCSPISGHRSVSWYQQTPGQGLQFLFEYFSETQRNKGNFPGRFSGRQFSNSRSEMNVSTLELGDSALYLCASSLSGTNFNEQYFGPGTRLTVT.